The 14 T cell receptor beta chains in this list originate from one sample, sequenced in a study of cytomegalovirus exposure and HLA in healthy donors (dated by TCRdb to 2015 to 2018). The library was prepared using the immunoSEQ multiplex PCR assay. TCRdb retrieved this table from immuneACCESS and kept in-frame rearrangements only. Not all clones are present; in checked studies, unresolved V genes account for under half, and no reason is known for the remainder. The sample profile shows 190,000 or so clones; approximately 83% of them were found once. 2.5% to 3% of the sample rests with the top ten. The sequenced sample consisted of PBMCs. The receptors shown here come from a woman under 30 in good health and CMV-seropositive.

J is TRBJ2-7 and V is TRBV12-1; the table's D call TRBD2 went unverified against the DNA. TRBV12-1 is marked as a pseudogene. The CDR3 totals 15 residues. The CDR3 DNA sequence: TGTGCCAGCAGCTTTGTCAAGCGGGCTTACTACGAGCAGTACTTC. It specifies CASSFVKRAYYEQYF.

The gene calls are TRBV5-1 and TRBJ2-2, with D unclear. Looked up from germline, CDR1 is SGHRS and CDR2 is YFSETQ. This CDR3 comprises 14 residues. V dropped 4 bases and J dropped 1 base, with 8 bases sitting between them. CDR3 DNA: TGCGCCAGCAGCACTACCGTGAACACCGGGGAGCTGTTTTTT. This codes for CASSTTVNTGELFF.

This clone occurred once. This chain connects TRBV7-8 to TRBJ1-2, with D hard to call. Germline V lookup: CDR1 SGHVS, CDR2 FQNEAQ. Trimming stripped 2 bases from V and 7 bases from J, with 11 bases between. The CDR3 is 13 residues long. The CDR3 reads CASSLKLVGGYTF. CDR3 sequence (DNA): TGTGCCAGCAGCTTAAAACTGGTCGGTGGCTACACCTTC.

The gene calls are TRBV7-2 and TRBJ1-2; 8 nucleotides align to TRBD1. V was clipped by 6 bases and J by 5 bases; unmatched bases: 14. Per the germline V gene, CDR1 is SGHTA and CDR2 is FQGNSA. The CDR3 runs 16 residues. The CDR3 reads CASRPQQGGRGYGYTF. CDR3 DNA sequence: TGTGCCAGCAGACCTCAACAGGGGGGTCGGGGATATGGCTACACCTTC.

J is TRBJ2-1 and V is TRBV5-1; either TRBD1 or TRBD2 may fit D (6 bases each). With 4 bases removed from V and 9 bases from J, the gap between germline ends came to 17 bases. The germline V gene encodes CDR1 SGHRS and CDR2 YFSETQ. CDR3 length: 14 amino acids. The CDR3 sequence: CASSVGGSTVEQFF. CDR3 in DNA: TGCGCCAGCAGCGTGGGGGGCAGTACGGTTGAGCAGTTCTTC.

The V gene is TRBV7-3, the J gene TRBJ1-3, with a tentative D call TRBD1 (5 bases). Germline-derived CDR1 and CDR2 are SGHTA and FQGTGA. V lost 6 bases to trimming and J lost 4 bases, with 10 bases between them. CDR3 length equals 13 residues. The CDR3 nucleotides read TGTGCCAGCAGTAGCGGGACGGGAAACACCATATATTTT. Protein: CASSSGTGNTIYF.

This clone was observed many times. V and J are TRBV6-9 and TRBJ2-6, with D possibly TRBD1 on 6 matching bases. Trimming cost V 6 bases and J 15 bases, with 12 bases left between them. The CDR3 loop spans 11 amino acids. CDR1 and CDR2 (germline): MNHGY, SVAAGI. The CDR3 DNA is TGTGCCAGCAGAACAGGGTCGGGCCTGACTTTC. Translation: CASRTGSGLTF.

J is TRBJ1-1 and V is TRBV28; unclear D gene. Germline V CDR1 and CDR2: MDHEN, SYDVKM. The CDR3 is made up of 14 amino acids. V gave up 3 bases and J gave up 6 bases, with 14 bases separating them. The CDR3: CASSLPGKVAEAFF. The CDR3 bases are TGTGCCAGCAGTTTGCCCGGGAAAGTGGCTGAAGCTTTCTTT.

CDR3 in DNA: TGTGCCAGCAGTTACCGGGAAGAGACCCAGTACTTC. This sequence encodes CASSYREETQYF. V and J are TRBV6-6 and TRBJ2-5; D unresolved. Trimming took off 2 bases at V and 3 bases at J, with 4 bases between the two ends. CDR3 length: 12 residues. From germline, CDR1 is MNHNY and CDR2 SVGAGI (reference sequence).

The V gene is TRBV5-8, the J gene TRBJ1-3; D is perhaps TRBD1 (5 bases). The V end lost 1 base, the J end lost 0 bases, and 8 bases lay between the germline ends. The CDR3 is 15 amino acids. The germline gives CDR1 SGHTS, CDR2 YDEGEE. This chain's CDR3 is CASSLRDFSGNTIYF. CDR3 coding DNA: TGTGCCAGCAGCTTGCGGGACTTCTCTGGAAACACCATATATTTT.

The chain couples TRBV11-3 to TRBJ2-7; a possible D gene is TRBD2 (5 bases). The V end was cut by 6 bases, the J end by 4 bases, with 13 bases between. Germline loops: CDR1 SGHNT, CDR2 YENEEA. This CDR3 is built from 13 residues. The chain's CDR3 is CASRGQRSYEQYF. The CDR3 nucleotides are TGTGCCAGCAGGGGCCAGCGGTCTTACGAGCAGTACTTC.

The chain couples TRBV28 to TRBJ1-2; 7 positions agree with TRBD1. The CDR3 sequence is 15 residues long. Germline-derived CDR1 and CDR2 are MDHEN and SYDVKM. Losses at the gene ends were 2 bases for V and 4 bases for J; bases not matched to a gene: 7. CDR3 loop: CASSLSSTGPYGYTF. CDR3 sequence (DNA): TGTGCCAGCAGTTTAAGTTCGACAGGGCCCTATGGCTACACCTTC.

V usage is TRBV10-3 and J usage is TRBJ2-5; D is perhaps TRBD2 (5 bases). CDR3 length equals 15 residues. CDR1 ENHRY and CDR2 SYGVKD come from the germline V gene. The V end was cut by 0 bases, the J end by 6 bases, with 14 bases between. The CDR3 nucleotides read TGTGCCATCAGTGAGTCGTCCGGGGAGAGGAAGACCCAGTACTTC. Translation: CAISESSGERKTQYF.

V and J are TRBV4-1 and TRBJ1-2; 7 bases map to TRBD1. In germline, CDR1 is MGHRA, CDR2 YSYEKL. Trimming removed 4 bases from V and 4 bases from J; junction bases left unmatched: 9. The CDR3 is made up of 15 amino acids. The CDR3 loop is CASSPISDRAYGYTF. The CDR3 nucleotides read TGCGCCAGCAGCCCGATAAGTGACAGGGCCTATGGCTACACCTTC.